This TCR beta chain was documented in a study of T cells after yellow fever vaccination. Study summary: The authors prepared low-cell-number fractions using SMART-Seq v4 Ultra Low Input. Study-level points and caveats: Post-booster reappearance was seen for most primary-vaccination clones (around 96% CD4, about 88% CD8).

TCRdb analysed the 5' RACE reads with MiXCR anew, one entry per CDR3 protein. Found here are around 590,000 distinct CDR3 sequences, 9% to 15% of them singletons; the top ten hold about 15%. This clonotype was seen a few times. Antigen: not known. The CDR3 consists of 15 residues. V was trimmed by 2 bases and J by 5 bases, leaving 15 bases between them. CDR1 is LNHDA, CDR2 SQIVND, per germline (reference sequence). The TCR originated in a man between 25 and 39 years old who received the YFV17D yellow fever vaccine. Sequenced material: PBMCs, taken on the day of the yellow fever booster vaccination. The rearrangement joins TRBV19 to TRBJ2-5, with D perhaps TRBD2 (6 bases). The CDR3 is CASSIKGTPGETQYF. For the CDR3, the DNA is TGTGCCAGTAGTATAAAAGGGACTCCCGGGGAGACCCAGTACTTC.